A selection of T cell receptor beta chains follows, all from one sample in a study of cytomegalovirus exposure and HLA in healthy donors. The data were produced by immunoSEQ multiplex PCR, yet TCRdb's version contains in-frame clones alone and is incomplete. The top ten clones hold under 1.5% of a sample with some 140,000 clones, approximately 84% of them seen once. Sequencing input: PBMCs. Receptor source: a woman aged 25 to 39 in good health and CMV-seronegative. Both conserved end residues are part of each CDR3. Fields, in order: J gene, V gene, clone size, D gene, CDR3 DNA, CDR3 protein. D genes are given only for firm matches. Part of the rows lack a size; the others show once, few, many or a class for expanded clones.

TRBJ1-1 | TRBV5-1 | . | TRBD1 | TGCGCCAGCAGCTTGGGGACAGGGGGCACTGAAGCTTTCTTT | CASSLGTGGTEAFF
TRBJ2-7 | TRBV18 | . | . | TGTGCCAGCTCACAAGGTAGGGGAACCTACGAGCAGTACTTC | CASSQGRGTYEQYF
TRBJ2-2 | TRBV18 | once | TRBD2 | TGTGCCAGCTCACCGGCGCTAGCGGACACCGGGGAGCTGTTTTTT | CASSPALADTGELFF
TRBJ2-7 | TRBV7-9 | . | TRBD1 | TGTGCCAGCAGCTTAAAAGGACAGGGGGACCACGAGCAGTACTTC | CASSLKGQGDHEQYF
TRBJ1-5 | TRBV2 | . | TRBD1 | TGTGCCAGCAGTGGCGGGACAGGCAATCAGCCCCAGCATTTT | CASSGGTGNQPQHF
TRBJ2-3 | TRBV10-2 | . | TRBD2 | TGCGCCAGCAGTGGGGGCGGGGGGTTCACAGATACGCAGTATTTT | CASSGGGGFTDTQYF
TRBJ2-2 | TRBV5-1 | few | . | TGCGCCAGCAAGGACAGAAATACCGGGGAGCTGTTTTTT | CASKDRNTGELFF
TRBJ1-2 | TRBV19 | . | . | TGTGCCAGCAGATACCATGTGGCTAACTATGGCTACACCTTC | CASRYHVANYGYTF
TRBJ2-7 | TRBV6-1 | . | TRBD2 | TGTGCCTTAGCCGGGAGGTGGGGGGTCTCCTACGAGCAGTACTTC | CALAGRWGVSYEQYF
TRBJ2-7 | TRBV9 | . | . | TGTGCCAGCAGCGTAGTCACCTGGACAGCGGACTCCTACGAGCAGTACTTC | CASSVVTWTADSYEQYF
TRBJ1-5 | TRBV5-4 | . | TRBD1 | TGTGCCAGCAGCTTGGGTGGCAGGGGGACTCAGCCCCAGCATTTT | CASSLGGRGTQPQHF
TRBJ1-1 | TRBV7-3 | . | TRBD1 | TGTGCCAGCAGCACGACAGGGGGAGGAAGCACTGAAGCTTTCTTT | CASSTTGGGSTEAFF
TRBJ2-5 | TRBV5-4 | many | TRBD1 | TGTGCCAGCAGCCCAGGGGGATTGGAGACCCAGTACTTC | CASSPGGLETQYF
TRBJ1-2 | TRBV19 | . | . | TGTGCCAGTAGTATTCCAGGGAACTATGGCTACACCTTC | CASSIPGNYGYTF
TRBJ2-3 | TRBV10-3 | . | . | TGTGCCATCAGCGACCGGGACATAAGGGATCCAGATACGCAGTATTTT | CAISDRDIRDPDTQYF